This T cell receptor (beta chain) was sequenced during a study of blood T cell repertoires in COVID-19. Study information: Specimens from acute and convalescent COVID-19 originated in the United States, Italy and Spain. T cells, B-cell-depleted T cells, or PBMCs supplied cDNA or gDNA.

This CDR3 region has 15 residues. Deletions cut 8 bases from V and 0 bases from J, with 13 bases between. Looked up from germline, CDR1 is SSHAT and CDR2 is FNYEAQ (reference sequence). Per the study methods: Counts of nucleated cells, estimated from reference gene primer amplification, were obtained. Some clones are missing from TCRdb's copy, which holds only in-frame ones; the method was immunoSEQ multiplex PCR. V and J calls and clone size are as listed in that table; D and trimming were resolved from the DNA. The table records 250,000 to 350,000 clones, about 91% of them present only once. The V gene is TRBV7-7, the J gene TRBJ2-2; possible D gene TRBD1, 6 bases. The sequence was collected from a woman in her twenties or thirties who had recovered from COVID-19. The sequenced sample consisted of peripheral blood. CDR3 sequence: CASAPDRANTGELFF. The CDR3 DNA is TGTGCCAGCGCGCCGGACAGAGCGAACACCGGGGAGCTGTTTTTT.